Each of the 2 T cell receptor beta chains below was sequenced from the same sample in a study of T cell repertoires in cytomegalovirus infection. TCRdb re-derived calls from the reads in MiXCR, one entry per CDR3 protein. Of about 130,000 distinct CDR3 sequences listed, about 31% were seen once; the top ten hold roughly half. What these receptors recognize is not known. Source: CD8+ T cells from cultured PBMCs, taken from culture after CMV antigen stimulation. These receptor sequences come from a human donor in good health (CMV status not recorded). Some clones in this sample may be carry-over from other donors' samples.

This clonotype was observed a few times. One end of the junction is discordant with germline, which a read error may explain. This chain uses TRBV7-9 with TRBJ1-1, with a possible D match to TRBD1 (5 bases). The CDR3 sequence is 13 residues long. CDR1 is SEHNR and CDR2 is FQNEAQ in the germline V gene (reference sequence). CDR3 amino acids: CASSLSLRAGEVF. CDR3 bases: TGTGCCAGCAGCTTATCCCTGCGGGCGGGGGAAGTCTTT. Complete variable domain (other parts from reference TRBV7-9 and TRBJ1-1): DTGVSQNPRHKITKRGQNVTFRCDPISEHNRLYWYRQTLGQGPEFLTYFQNEAQLEKSRLLSDRFSAERPKGSFSTLEIQRTEQGDSAMYLCASSLSLRAGEVFGQGTRLTVV.

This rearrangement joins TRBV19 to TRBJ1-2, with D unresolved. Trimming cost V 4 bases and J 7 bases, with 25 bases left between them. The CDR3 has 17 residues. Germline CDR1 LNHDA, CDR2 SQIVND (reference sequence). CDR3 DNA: TGTGCCAGTAGTACCTTACCAACTCCAGCGCCAGTACCTGGCTACACCTTC. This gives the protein CASSTLPTPAPVPGYTF.